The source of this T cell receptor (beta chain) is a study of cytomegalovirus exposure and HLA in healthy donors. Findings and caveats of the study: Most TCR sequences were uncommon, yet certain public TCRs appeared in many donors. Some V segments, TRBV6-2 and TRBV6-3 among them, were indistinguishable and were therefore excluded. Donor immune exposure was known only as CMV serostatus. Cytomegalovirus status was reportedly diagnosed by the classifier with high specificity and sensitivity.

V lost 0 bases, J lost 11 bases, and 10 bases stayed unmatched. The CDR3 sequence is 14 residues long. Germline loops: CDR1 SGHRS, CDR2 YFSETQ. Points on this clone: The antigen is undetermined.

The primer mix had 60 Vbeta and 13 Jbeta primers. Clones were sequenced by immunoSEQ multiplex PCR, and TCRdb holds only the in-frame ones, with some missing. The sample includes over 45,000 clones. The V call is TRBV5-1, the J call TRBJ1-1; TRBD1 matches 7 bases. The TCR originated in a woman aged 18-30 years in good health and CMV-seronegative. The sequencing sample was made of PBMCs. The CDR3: CASSLAYGQAGAFF. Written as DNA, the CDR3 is TGCGCCAGCAGCTTGGCATATGGACAGGCGGGGGCTTTCTTT.